Listed below are T cell receptor beta chains from one sample, sequenced in a study of cytomegalovirus exposure and HLA in healthy donors. Profiling relied on immunoSEQ multiplex PCR, and the TCRdb table lists in-frame clones only, not all of them. The sample contains 150,000 to 250,000 clones, around 78% of which appear only once. Material for sequencing was PBMCs. The origin of the receptors is a man aged 25-45 years in good health and CMV-seronegative. Both conserved end residues are part of each CDR3. The D gene is left open where the match is weak. Clone size is shown for a subset of rows, as once, few, many or a class of expanded clone.

D gene	V gene	clone size	J gene	CDR3 protein	CDR3 DNA
TRBD2	TRBV27	-	TRBJ2-1	CASSATSGSSYNEQFF	TGTGCCAGCAGTGCCACTAGCGGGAGCTCCTACAATGAGCAGTTCTTC
TRBD1	TRBV29-1	-	TRBJ2-5	CSVGQGMETQYF	TGCAGCGTCGGACAGGGTATGGAGACCCAGTACTTC
-	TRBV4-1	-	TRBJ1-1	CASSQAGMNTEAFF	TGCGCCAGCAGCCAAGCAGGGATGAACACTGAAGCTTTCTTT
TRBD2	TRBV29-1	-	TRBJ2-1	CSVGGLAGDRFF	TGCAGCGTTGGCGGACTAGCGGGAGATAGGTTCTTC
TRBD2	TRBV19	-	TRBJ2-7	CASSIGLAGAEQYF	TGTGCCAGTAGTATCGGCCTAGCGGGAGCCGAGCAGTACTTC
-	TRBV13	-	TRBJ1-2	CAGTWTGDYGYTF	TGTGCCGGCACCTGGACCGGGGACTATGGCTACACCTTC
-	TRBV9	-	TRBJ2-2	CASSVDPYTGELFF	TGTGCCAGCAGCGTAGATCCGTACACCGGGGAGCTGTTTTTT
TRBD2	TRBV5-1	-	TRBJ2-1	CASSPWTSGSDEQFF	TGCGCCAGCAGCCCCTGGACTAGCGGGAGCGATGAGCAGTTCTTC
TRBD1	TRBV11-2	-	TRBJ1-2	CASSATGGVNYGYTF	TGTGCCAGCAGCGCGACAGGGGGTGTTAACTATGGCTACACCTTC
-	TRBV7-9	few	TRBJ2-7	CASSLSPSYEQYF	TGTGCCAGCAGCTTAAGCCCCTCCTACGAGCAGTACTTC
TRBD2	TRBV18	once	TRBJ2-3	CASSPIAGGADTQYF	TGTGCCAGCTCACCCATAGCGGGAGGAGCAGATACGCAGTATTTT
-	TRBV10-2	-	TRBJ2-1	CASSESRPSSYNEQFF	TGCGCCAGCAGTGAGTCGCGGCCAAGCTCCTACAATGAGCAGTTCTTC
TRBD1	TRBV29-1	-	TRBJ1-5	CSVDQGGGQPQHF	TGCAGCGTGGACCAGGGGGGCGGTCAGCCCCAGCATTTT
TRBD1	TRBV28	-	TRBJ2-6	CASSPEGTGSRSGANVLTF	TGTGCCAGCAGTCCGGAAGGGACAGGCTCGAGGTCTGGGGCCAACGTCCTGACTTTC
-	TRBV4-1	-	TRBJ2-7	CASSQDTGSYEQYF	TGCGCCAGCAGCCAAGATACAGGGAGCTACGAGCAGTACTTC
TRBD1	TRBV27	-	TRBJ2-7	CASSSYGDRVYEQYF	TGTGCCAGCAGTTCCTACGGGGACAGGGTCTACGAGCAGTACTTC
-	TRBV7-9	-	TRBJ1-2	CASSLARVEGYTF	TGTGCCAGCAGCTTAGCCAGGGTTGAGGGCTACACCTTC
-	TRBV2	-	TRBJ2-1	CASSGATGTAYNEQFF	TGTGCCAGCAGTGGGGCAACCGGGACTGCCTACAATGAGCAGTTCTTC
TRBD1	TRBV28	-	TRBJ1-1	CASSPTGDTEAFF	TGTGCCAGCAGCCCCACAGGGGACACTGAAGCTTTCTTT
-	TRBV28	once	TRBJ1-5	CASSSQDQPQHF	TGTGCCAGCAGTTCCCAGGATCAGCCCCAGCATTTT
-	TRBV4-1	once	TRBJ2-1	CASSQVSGNAYNEQFF	TGCGCCAGCAGCCAAGTTTCCGGGAACGCCTACAATGAGCAGTTCTTC
TRBD2	TRBV15	once	TRBJ2-2	CATQIAGRPGELFF	TGTGCCACCCAAATAGCGGGGAGACCCGGGGAGCTGTTTTTT
-	TRBV11-1	few	TRBJ2-3	CASSLWGYGSASTDTQYF	TGTGCCAGCAGCTTGTGGGGTTATGGGAGCGCTAGCACAGATACGCAGTATTTT
-	TRBV10-3	-	TRBJ2-7	CAISPSASSYEQYF	TGTGCCATCAGTCCTAGCGCCAGCTCCTACGAGCAGTACTTC
-	TRBV6-6	-	TRBJ1-5	CASSYLGRGDQPQHF	TGTGCCAGCAGTTACTTGGGCAGGGGTGATCAGCCCCAGCATTTT
TRBD1	TRBV27	-	TRBJ1-1	CASSPLTGRTEAFF	TGTGCCAGCAGTCCCCTGACAGGGAGGACTGAAGCTTTCTTT
TRBD1	TRBV6-5	few	TRBJ2-7	CASSLAGTGGEQYF	TGTGCCAGCAGTTTGGCCGGGACAGGGGGCGAGCAGTACTTC
-	TRBV19	-	TRBJ2-3	CASSPGTPATDTQYF	TGTGCCAGTAGTCCCGGGACTCCGGCCACAGATACGCAGTATTTT
-	TRBV10-1	-	TRBJ1-4	CASSETTGGEKLFF	TGCGCCAGCAGTGAGACCACAGGAGGGGAAAAACTGTTTTTT
-	TRBV18	-	TRBJ1-2	CASSPPVVQSGYTF	TGTGCCAGCTCACCACCGGTTGTACAGAGTGGCTACACCTTC
-	TRBV9	-	TRBJ2-3	CASSQEGQPDTQYF	TGTGCCAGCAGCCAGGAGGGGCAGCCAGATACGCAGTATTTT
TRBD2	TRBV7-9	-	TRBJ2-1	CASSQTSGRARNEQFF	TGTGCCAGCAGCCAGACTAGCGGGAGGGCCCGGAATGAGCAGTTCTTC
-	TRBV7-9	few	TRBJ1-2	CASSLGWRGYTF	TGTGCCAGCAGCTTAGGGTGGCGGGGCTACACCTTC
-	TRBV7-9	-	TRBJ1-5	CASSSTGDYQPQHF	TGTGCCAGCAGCTCTACCGGTGATTATCAGCCCCAGCATTTT
-	TRBV2	-	TRBJ2-1	CASSEARGPGNEQFF	TGTGCCAGCAGTGAAGCTCGGGGTCCCGGCAATGAGCAGTTCTTC
TRBD1	TRBV7-8	-	TRBJ2-1	CASSFSPGTGGHSYNEQFF	TGTGCCAGCAGCTTCTCTCCCGGGACAGGGGGCCACTCCTACAATGAGCAGTTCTTC
TRBD1	TRBV7-4	-	TRBJ1-1	CASSSKKPGGYSKNTEAFF	TGTGCCAGCAGCTCTAAAAAGCCAGGGGGCTATAGTAAGAACACTGAAGCTTTCTTT
-	TRBV6-6	-	TRBJ1-2	CASSSLGREGYTF	TGTGCCAGCAGTTCCCTGGGAAGGGAGGGCTACACCTTC
-	TRBV28	-	TRBJ2-7	CASRPGQIDYEQYF	TGTGCCAGCAGACCCGGACAGATTGACTACGAGCAGTACTTC
-	TRBV5-6	-	TRBJ1-2	CASSLVRGGGYTF	TGTGCCAGCAGCTTGGTCAGGGGTGGTGGCTACACCTTC
-	TRBV11-3	-	TRBJ2-1	CASSPSFSGYNEQFF	TGTGCCAGCAGCCCCAGTTTTAGCGGATACAATGAGCAGTTCTTC
-	TRBV7-3	-	TRBJ1-2	CASAPDRDYGYTF	TGTGCCAGCGCACCTGACAGAGACTATGGCTACACCTTC
TRBD2	TRBV5-1	-	TRBJ2-1	CASSLSGESYNEQFF	TGCGCCAGCAGCTTAAGCGGGGAGTCCTACAATGAGCAGTTCTTC
-	TRBV7-9	-	TRBJ2-5	CASTLGTQGGETQYF	TGTGCCAGCACGCTGGGGACGCAGGGAGGAGAGACCCAGTACTTC
TRBD2	TRBV27	-	TRBJ2-1	CASSPGLADNNEQFF	TGTGCCAGCAGTCCCGGACTAGCGGACAACAATGAGCAGTTCTTC
TRBD1	TRBV2	once	TRBJ1-1	CASSAEGAHTEAFF	TGTGCCAGCAGTGCTGAGGGGGCGCACACTGAAGCTTTCTTT
-	TRBV5-1	-	TRBJ2-7	CASSPPGGGIEQYF	TGCGCCAGCAGCCCCCCCGGGGGTGGGATTGAGCAGTACTTC
-	TRBV5-1	-	TRBJ1-6	CASSLDSGGPYSPLHF	TGCGCCAGCAGCTTGGACTCGGGGGGCCCATACTCACCCCTCCACTTT
TRBD2	TRBV10-1	-	TRBJ2-7	CASSTGLAGTYEQYF	TGCGCCAGCAGTACCGGACTAGCGGGAACCTACGAGCAGTACTTC
-	TRBV15	-	TRBJ1-2	CATSRDRQYYGYTF	TGTGCCACCAGCAGAGATAGACAGTACTATGGCTACACCTTC